This T cell receptor beta chain was captured by sequencing in a study of T cell repertoires in cytomegalovirus infection (dated by TCRdb to between 2018 and 2021). Looking at the study overall: Because public TCR beta signatures pointed to carriage of CMV infection together with the matching HLA type, the HLA type of each donor mattered for the analysis.

The listed sequencing device is Illumina HiSeq 1500. TCRdb handled the public reads itself, with Q25 trimming in fastp and clone calling in MiXCR, and kept productive beta chains. Entries that share a CDR3 protein sequence are merged under the most common genes and DNA. The table for this sample lists approximately 500,000 distinct CDR3 sequences; 16% of them were counted only once. Roughly a quarter of the sample goes to the ten largest clones. Ten or more counts support this clonotype. Its antigen is still unknown. Qualities for individual bases were not recorded, and no much larger clone is one base off. CDR3 length: 14 amino acids, cysteine to phenylalanine. The kept DNA is CDR3 alone, 42 bases in frame from the first base. Relative to germline, V is 1 base shorter and J is 5 bases shorter, with 10 bases between their ends. Beyond this particular receptor, the publication reports: The ex vivo response was dominated by HLA-C-restricted CMV-specific TCR beta clonotypes, and the single most frequent clonotype in two of eight donors was supplied by these HLA-C-restricted clonotypes. Carriers of CMV infection plus the relevant HLA type were discriminated by the cumulative frequency of public TCR beta family members in the study cohort and in an independent approximately 400-donor cohort.

The TCR sequence derives from a human donor in good health (CMV status not recorded). Some clones in this sample may be carry-over from other donors' samples. Sequencing was done on a sample of CD8+ T cells from PBMCs. The rearrangement combines TRBV12-3 or TRBV12-4 with TRBJ2-3, with the D gene call left open. The CDR3 is CASSLGQPGDTQYF. The sequenced DNA: TGTGCCAGCAGTTTAGGCCAACCAGGAGATACGCAGTATTTT.